This TCR beta chain is drawn from a study of blood T cell repertoires in COVID-19. Study-wide background: Sites in the United States, Italy and Spain provided acute and convalescent COVID-19 samples. Sources were T cells, B-cell-depleted T cells, or PBMCs; the material itself was cDNA or gDNA.

Per the original data handling: For nucleated cells, counts were estimated from reference gene primer amplification. Profiling relied on immunoSEQ multiplex PCR, and the TCRdb table lists in-frame clones only, not all of them. D and trimming come from the DNA, and the V and J calls and clone size come from that table. In the table there are 130,000 or so clones, 84% of which are singletons. Germline V CDR1 and CDR2: SGHAT, FQDESV (reference sequence). V lost 0 bases and J 10 bases, leaving 16 bases between the germline ends. This CDR3 is built from 16 residues. The chain is built from TRBV11-1 and TRBJ1-6; TRBD1 might be the D (6 bases). The sequenced sample consisted of peripheral blood. This TCR was sampled from a woman aged 55-75 years with acute or convalescent COVID-19. CDR3 protein: CASSLAGQRKDSPLHF. Here the CDR3 DNA reads TGTGCCAGCAGCTTAGCAGGACAGCGGAAAGACTCACCCCTCCACTTT.